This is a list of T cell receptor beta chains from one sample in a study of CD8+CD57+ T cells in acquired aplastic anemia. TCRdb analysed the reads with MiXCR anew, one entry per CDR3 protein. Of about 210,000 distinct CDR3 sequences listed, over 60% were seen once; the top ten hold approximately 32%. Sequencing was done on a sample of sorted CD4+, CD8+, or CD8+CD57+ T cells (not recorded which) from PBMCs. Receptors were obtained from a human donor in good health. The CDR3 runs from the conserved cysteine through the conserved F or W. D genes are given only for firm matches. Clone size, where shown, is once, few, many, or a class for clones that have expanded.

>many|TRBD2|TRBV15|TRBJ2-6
TGTGCCACCAGCAGTACCGGGGAGGGCTCTGGGGCCAACGTCCTGACTTTC
CATSSTGEGSGANVLTF
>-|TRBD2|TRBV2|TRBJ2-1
TGTGCCAGCACTATAAGCGGGGGTTCCGTCAATGAGCAGTTCTTC
CASTISGGSVNEQFF
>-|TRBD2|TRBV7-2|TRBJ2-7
TGTGCCAGCAGCTTAGATGTTAGCGGGTACGAGCAGTACTTC
CASSLDVSGYEQYF
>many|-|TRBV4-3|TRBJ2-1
TGCGCCAGCAGCCAAGAACCGCCAGGGAGTACTTACAATGAGCAGTTCTTC
CASSQEPPGSTYNEQFF
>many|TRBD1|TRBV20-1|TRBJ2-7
TGCAGTGCTACTACGAGGACCGGGACAGGATCCTACGAGCAGTACTTC
CSATTRTGTGSYEQYF
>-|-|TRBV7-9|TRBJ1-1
TGTGCCAGCAGCTCGTCCGACAGGTGGAACACTGAAGCTTTCTTT
CASSSSDRWNTEAFF
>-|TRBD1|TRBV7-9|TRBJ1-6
TGTGCCAGCAGCTTAGGGAGACACGGGACAGCCTATAATTCACCCCTCCACTTT
CASSLGRHGTAYNSPLHF
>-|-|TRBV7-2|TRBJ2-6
TGTGCCAGCAGCTTTGCGGGGGCCTACGTCCTGACTTTC
CASSFAGAYVLTF
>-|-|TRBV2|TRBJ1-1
TGTGCCAGCAGTACACAGACGAACACTGAAGCTTTCTTT
CASSTQTNTEAFF
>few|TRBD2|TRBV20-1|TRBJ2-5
TGCAGTGCTAGAGATCAAAGACTAGCGGAAGAGACCCAGTACTTC
CSARDQRLAEETQYF
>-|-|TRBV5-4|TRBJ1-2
TGCGCCAGCAGCCAAGATTTTGGCAGAAACTATGGCTACACCTTC
CASSQDFGRNYGYTF
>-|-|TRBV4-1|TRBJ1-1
TGTGCCAGCAGCCGGGGACTAGCGGGAGGGCCTAGCACAGACGCGAACACTGAAGCTTTCTTT
CASSRGLAGGPSTDANTEAFF
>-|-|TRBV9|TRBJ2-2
TGTGCCAGCAGCGGATCGAGCACCGGGGAGCTGTTTTTT
CASSGSSTGELFF
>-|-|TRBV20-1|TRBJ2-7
TGCAGTGCTAGTGGGGACACGGGGACCTACGAGCAGTACTTC
CSASGDTGTYEQYF
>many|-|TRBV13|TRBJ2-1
TGTGCCAGCAGCTTAGTGGGTAACTACAATGAGCAGTTCTTC
CASSLVGNYNEQFF
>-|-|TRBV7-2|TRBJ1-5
TGTGCCAGCAGCTTAGATATCGGGGGGCTAGGGCCCCAGCATTTT
CASSLDIGGLGPQHF
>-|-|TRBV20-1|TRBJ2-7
TGCAGTGCTAGAACCGGGCCCAACTACGAGCAGTACTTC
CSARTGPNYEQYF
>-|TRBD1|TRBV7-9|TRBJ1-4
TGTGCCAGCAGGACGGACAGGGAGGGTGGAGAAAAACTGTTTTTT
CASRTDREGGEKLFF
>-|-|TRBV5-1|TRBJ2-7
TGCGCCAGCAGTTCCGGGACGGCAAGCTCCTACGAGCAGTACTTC
CASSSGTASSYEQYF
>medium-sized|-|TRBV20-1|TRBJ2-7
TGCAGTGCTAGAGGACCAGGGTTCAGAGCGGGTTACGAGCAGTACTTC
CSARGPGFRAGYEQYF
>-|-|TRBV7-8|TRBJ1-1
TGCGCCAGCAGCCCTTGGGGAAACACTGAAGCTTTCTTT
CASSPWGNTEAFF